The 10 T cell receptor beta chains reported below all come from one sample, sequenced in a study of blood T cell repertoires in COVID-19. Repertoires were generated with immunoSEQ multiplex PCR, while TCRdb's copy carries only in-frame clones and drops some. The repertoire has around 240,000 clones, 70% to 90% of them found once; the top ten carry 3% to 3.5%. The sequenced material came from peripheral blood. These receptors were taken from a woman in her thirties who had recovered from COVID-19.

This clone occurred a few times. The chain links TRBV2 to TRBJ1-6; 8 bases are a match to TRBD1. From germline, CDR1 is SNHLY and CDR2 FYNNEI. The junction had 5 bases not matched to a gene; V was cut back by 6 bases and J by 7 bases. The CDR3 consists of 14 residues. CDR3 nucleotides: TGTGCCAGCAGGGACAGGGCCAGGAATTCACCCCTCCACTTT. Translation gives CASRDRARNSPLHF.

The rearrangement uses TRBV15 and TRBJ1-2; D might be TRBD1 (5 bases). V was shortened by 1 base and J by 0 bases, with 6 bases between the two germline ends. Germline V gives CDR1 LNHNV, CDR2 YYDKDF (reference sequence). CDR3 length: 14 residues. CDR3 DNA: TGTGCCACCAGCAGAGCAGGGTCTAACTATGGCTACACCTTC. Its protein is CATSRAGSNYGYTF. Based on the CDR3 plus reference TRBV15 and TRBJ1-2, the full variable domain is DAMVIQNPRYQVTQFGKPVTLSCSQTLNHNVMYWYQQKSSQAPKLLFHYYDKDFNNEADTPDNFQSRRPNTSFCFLDIRSPGLGDTAMYLCATSRAGSNYGYTFGSGTRLTVV.

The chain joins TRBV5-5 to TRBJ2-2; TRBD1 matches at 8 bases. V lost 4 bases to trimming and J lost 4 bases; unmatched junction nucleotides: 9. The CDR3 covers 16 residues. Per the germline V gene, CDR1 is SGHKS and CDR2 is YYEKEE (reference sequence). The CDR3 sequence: CASSRTGSYVTGELFF. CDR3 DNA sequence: TGTGCCAGCAGCCGGACAGGGAGTTATGTCACCGGGGAGCTGTTTTTT.

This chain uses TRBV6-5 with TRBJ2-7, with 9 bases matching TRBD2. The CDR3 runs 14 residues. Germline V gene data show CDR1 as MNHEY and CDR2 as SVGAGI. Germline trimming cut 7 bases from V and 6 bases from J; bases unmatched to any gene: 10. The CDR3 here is CASNSRGGALEQYF. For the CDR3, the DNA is TGTGCCAGCAACTCACGCGGGGGGGCCCTCGAGCAGTACTTC.

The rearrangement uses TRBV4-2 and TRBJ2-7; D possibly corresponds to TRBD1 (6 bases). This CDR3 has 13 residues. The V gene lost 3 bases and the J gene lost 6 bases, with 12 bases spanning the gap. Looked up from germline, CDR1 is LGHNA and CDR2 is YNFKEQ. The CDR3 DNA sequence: TGTGCCAGCAGCCAGAATAGGGGGACCGAGCAGTACTTC. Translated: CASSQNRGTEQYF.

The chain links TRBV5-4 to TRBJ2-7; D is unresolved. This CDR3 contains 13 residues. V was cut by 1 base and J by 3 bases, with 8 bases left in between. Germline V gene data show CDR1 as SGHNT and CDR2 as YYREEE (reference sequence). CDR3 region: CASSLKSSYEQYF. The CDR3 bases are TGTGCCAGCAGCTTGAAGTCTAGCTACGAGCAGTACTTC.

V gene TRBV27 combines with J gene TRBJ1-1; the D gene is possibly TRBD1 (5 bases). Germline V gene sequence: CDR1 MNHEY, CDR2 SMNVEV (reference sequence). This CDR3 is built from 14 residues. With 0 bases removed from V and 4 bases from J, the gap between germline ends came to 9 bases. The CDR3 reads CASSLSPGVTEAFF. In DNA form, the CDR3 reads TGTGCCAGCAGTTTATCGCCGGGGGTCACTGAAGCTTTCTTT.

The CDR3 DNA reads as TGTGCCAGTAGTTTGGGACAGGGATTTTCTGGCTACACCTTC. Amino acid sequence: CASSLGQGFSGYTF. The chain combines TRBV19 with TRBJ1-2; 9 nucleotides align to TRBD1. Unmatched junction bases numbered 8, after V lost 5 bases and J lost 7 bases. CDR3 length: 14 amino acids. From germline, CDR1 is LNHDA and CDR2 SQIVND (reference sequence). The whole variable domain, filled in from reference TRBV19 and TRBJ1-2, reads DGGITQSPKYLFRKEGQNVTLSCEQNLNHDAMYWYRQDPGQGLRLIYYSQIVNDFQKGDIAEGYSVSREKKESFPLTVTSAQKNPTAFYLCASSLGQGFSGYTFGSGTRLTVV.

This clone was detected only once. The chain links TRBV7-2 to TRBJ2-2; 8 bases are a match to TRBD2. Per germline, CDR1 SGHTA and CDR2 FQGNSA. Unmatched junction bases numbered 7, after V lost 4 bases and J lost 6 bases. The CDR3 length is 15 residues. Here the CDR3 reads CASSSVSGGAGELFF. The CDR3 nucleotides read TGTGCCAGCAGCTCAGTCAGCGGGGGAGCCGGGGAGCTGTTTTTT.

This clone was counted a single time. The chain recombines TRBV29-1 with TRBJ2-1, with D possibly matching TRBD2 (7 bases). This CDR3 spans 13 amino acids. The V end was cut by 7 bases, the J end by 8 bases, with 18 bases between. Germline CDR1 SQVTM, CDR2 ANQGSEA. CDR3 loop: CSASRGAWDEQFF. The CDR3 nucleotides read TGCAGCGCCAGCCGGGGGGCCTGGGATGAGCAGTTCTTC.